The 5 T cell receptor beta chains listed next were all sequenced from one sample in a study of Graves' ophthalmopathy and Graves' hyperthyroidism. RNA transcripts served as template for amplifying TCR beta CDR3 sequences. HTBI primers were used in a first-round RT-PCR, which preceded a second-round multiplex PCR. A single record per CDR3 protein comes from TCRdb applying MiXCR to the multiplex PCR reads. The sample gives about 740,000 distinct CDR3 sequences, roughly 41% of which show up once; approximately 46% is in the top ten. The material sequenced was peripheral blood. The receptors come from an adult man with Graves' ophthalmopathy.

The chain carries TRBV10-3 and TRBJ2-7; possible D gene TRBD1, 6 bases. The CDR3 has 15 residues. V lost 6 bases and J lost 0, with 15 bases in between. Germline loops: CDR1 ENHRY, CDR2 SYGVKD. This CDR3 is CAIRGTQESSYEQYF. CDR3 sequence (DNA): TGTGCCATCAGGGGGACACAGGAGAGCTCCTACGAGCAGTACTTC.

The CDR3 here is CSARMGQRSYEQYF. The CDR3 nucleotides are TGCAGTGCTAGAATGGGACAGCGAAGCTACGAGCAGTACTTC. The chain joins TRBV20-1 to TRBJ2-7; 7 bases are shared with TRBD1. The germline V gene encodes CDR1 DFQATT and CDR2 SNEGSKA (reference sequence). Trimming cost V 2 bases and J 3 bases; bases outside gene matches: 7. The CDR3 runs 14 residues.

This clonotype was seen many times. The chain is built from TRBV7-2 and TRBJ1-1; TRBD1 aligns across 7 bases. The CDR3 runs to 14 residues. V lost 5 bases, J lost 1 base, and 4 bases stayed unmatched. Germline-derived CDR1 and CDR2 are SGHTA and FQGNSA. CDR3 coding DNA: TGTGCCAGCAGCAACGACAGGGCGAACACTGAAGCTTTCTTT. Translated, it gives CASSNDRANTEAFF.

There are many counts of this clonotype. The chain is built from TRBV19 and TRBJ1-5; 8 nucleotides line up with TRBD1. The germline CDR1 and CDR2 sequences are LNHDA and SQIVND (reference sequence). J lost 6 bases, V lost 5 bases, and 6 bases had no gene match. The CDR3 totals 14 residues. The CDR3 loop reads CASSSRGLGQPQHF. CDR3 sequence (DNA): TGTGCCAGTAGTTCCAGGGGGCTCGGTCAGCCCCAGCATTTT.

J is TRBJ2-5 and V is TRBV15; 8 nucleotides align to TRBD2. Germline CDR1 reads LNHNV; CDR2 reads YYDKDF (reference sequence). The CDR3 runs to 16 residues. Trimming at V came to 1 base and at J to 4 bases, leaving 8 bases not matched to a gene. The CDR3 region has the DNA TGTGCCACCAGCAGAGCGGGGGGGGAGCGGGGAGAGACCCAGTACTTC. It yields the protein CATSRAGGERGETQYF.